The present entry profiles one TCR beta chain with its context. Its antigen is unidentified. This record comes from a study of shared clonotypes between healthy human individuals. For the study at large: Every donor yielded three CD4 naive, three CD4 memory, two CD8 naive and one CD8 memory plate.

TCRdb's copy holds only in-frame clones and misses some; the assay was immunoSEQ multiplex PCR. In the table there are about 800,000 clones, 96% of which are singletons. The CDR3 length is 16 residues. Trimming removed 4 bases from V and 9 bases from J; junction bases left unmatched: 15. The germline V gene has CDR1 SGHVS and CDR2 FQNEAQ. Naive CD8 cells lacked CD45RO and underwent positive selection for CCR7, leaving out terminally differentiated effector memory CD45RA+ cells. Findings of the study overall: Large sequencing depth failed to make sorted-subset sequencing complete, rarefaction showed. Researchers sampled blood only, noting tissue repertoires likely differ. As a rule, naive subsets had a larger estimated richness than memory subsets.

This TCR derives from a man aged 25-45 years in good health. The V call is TRBV7-8, the J call TRBJ2-7; 10 positions match TRBD1. Sequencing used naive CD8+ T cells sorted from blood. In DNA, the CDR3 is TGTGCCAGCAGCTCGCACCGCCGGGACAGGGGCCCCTGGCAGTACTTC. Its protein is CASSSHRRDRGPWQYF. Using reference TRBV7-8 and TRBJ2-7 for the parts outside the CDR3, the full variable domain is GAGVSQSPRYKVAKRGQDVALRCDPISGHVSLFWYQQALGQGPEFLTYFQNEAQLDKSGLPSDRFFAERPEGSVSTLKIQRTQQEDSAVYLCASSSHRRDRGPWQYFGPGTRLTVT.